This T cell receptor (beta chain) was recovered during a study of T cells in Graves' hyperthyroidism and ophthalmopathy. Only a few counts were recorded for this clonotype. RNA transcripts provided the source from which TCR beta CDR3 regions were amplified. Researchers ran a first-round RT-PCR on the TCR CDR3 using the HTBI primer set. TCRdb processed the multiplex PCR reads anew with MiXCR; each CDR3 protein has one entry. The sample holds under 800,000 distinct CDR3 sequences; around 15% are singletons and the top ten take roughly a tenth. V lost 5 bases, J lost 1 base, and 17 bases lay in between. There are 15 residues in the CDR3. Germline CDR1 is SQVTM and CDR2 is ANQGSEA. This sample holds PBMCs from less than 13 ml fresh peripheral blood.

The chain employs TRBV29-1 and TRBJ1-2; no firm D call. The clonotype was recovered from a woman between 18 and 29 years old with Graves' hyperthyroidism. The sample consisted of blood. DNA for the CDR3: TGCAGCGTTAATGGACGGCGTGGACTTAACTATGGCTACACCTTC. Amino acid sequence: CSVNGRRGLNYGYTF.